This T cell receptor (beta chain) was sequenced in a study of CD8 T cells in Susac syndrome. TCR beta was sequenced from blood CD8+ and CD4+ T cells. The RNA, about 0.5 to 1 ug, was put through reverse transcription using random hexamers. Each CDR3 protein is one row after TCRdb ran MiXCR on the immunoSEQ multiplex PCR reads. This table has roughly 150,000 distinct CDR3 sequences, 92% appearing once. The receptor comes from a human donor in good health. Sequenced: CD4+ T cells from PBMCs.

DNA of the CDR3: TGTGCCAGCTCACCAAGACAGGGGAGAGAGACCCAGTACTTC. Translation: CASSPRQGRETQYF. This chain joins TRBV18 and TRBJ2-5, with 8 bases aligning to TRBD1. V was clipped by 2 bases and J by 4 bases; unmatched bases: 3. This CDR3 comprises 14 residues. The germline gives CDR1 KGHSH, CDR2 LQKENI.